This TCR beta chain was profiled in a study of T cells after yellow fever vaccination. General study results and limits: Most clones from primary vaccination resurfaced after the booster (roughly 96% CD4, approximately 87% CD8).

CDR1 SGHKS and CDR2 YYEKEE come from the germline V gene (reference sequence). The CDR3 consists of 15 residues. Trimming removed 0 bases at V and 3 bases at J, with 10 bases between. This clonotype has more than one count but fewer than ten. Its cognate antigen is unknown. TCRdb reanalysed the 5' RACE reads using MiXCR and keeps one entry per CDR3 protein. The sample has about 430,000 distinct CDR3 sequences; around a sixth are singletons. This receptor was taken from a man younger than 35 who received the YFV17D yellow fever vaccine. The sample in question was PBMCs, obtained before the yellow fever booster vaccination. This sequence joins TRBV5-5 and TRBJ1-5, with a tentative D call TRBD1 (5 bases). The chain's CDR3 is CASSLADSFNQPQHF. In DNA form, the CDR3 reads TGTGCCAGCAGCTTGGCCGACAGCTTCAATCAGCCCCAGCATTTT.